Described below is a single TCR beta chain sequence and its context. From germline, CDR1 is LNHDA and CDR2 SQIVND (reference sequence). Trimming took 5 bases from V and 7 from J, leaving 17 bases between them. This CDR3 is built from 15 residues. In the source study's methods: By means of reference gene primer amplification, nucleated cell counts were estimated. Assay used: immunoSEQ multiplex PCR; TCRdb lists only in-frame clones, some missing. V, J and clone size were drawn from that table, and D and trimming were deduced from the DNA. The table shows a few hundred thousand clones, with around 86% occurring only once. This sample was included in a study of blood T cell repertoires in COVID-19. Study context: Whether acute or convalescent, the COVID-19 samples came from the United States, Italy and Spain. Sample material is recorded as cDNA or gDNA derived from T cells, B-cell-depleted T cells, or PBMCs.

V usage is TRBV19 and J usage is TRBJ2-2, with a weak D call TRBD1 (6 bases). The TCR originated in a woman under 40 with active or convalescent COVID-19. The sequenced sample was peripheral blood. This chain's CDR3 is CASSLRQAPNGELFF. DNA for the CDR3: TGTGCCAGTAGTCTTCGACAGGCCCCCAACGGGGAGCTGTTTTTT.